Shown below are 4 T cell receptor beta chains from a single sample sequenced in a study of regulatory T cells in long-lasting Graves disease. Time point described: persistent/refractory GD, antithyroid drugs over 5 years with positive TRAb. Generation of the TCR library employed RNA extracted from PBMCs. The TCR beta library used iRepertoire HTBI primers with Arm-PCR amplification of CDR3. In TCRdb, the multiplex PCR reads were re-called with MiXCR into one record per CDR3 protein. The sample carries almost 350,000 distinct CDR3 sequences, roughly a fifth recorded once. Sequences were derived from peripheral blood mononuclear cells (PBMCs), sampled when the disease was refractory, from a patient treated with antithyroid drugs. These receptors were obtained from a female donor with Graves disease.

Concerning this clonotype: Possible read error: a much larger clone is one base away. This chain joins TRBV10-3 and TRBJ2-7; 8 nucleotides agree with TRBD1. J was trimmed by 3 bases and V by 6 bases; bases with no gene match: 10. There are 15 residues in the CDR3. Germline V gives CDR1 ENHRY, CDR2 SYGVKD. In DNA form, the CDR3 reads TGTGCCATCAGCCCCTCGGGCAGGGGGCTCTACGAGCAGTACTTC. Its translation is CAISPSGRGLYEQYF.

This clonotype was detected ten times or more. CDR3 nucleotide sequence: TGTGCCAGCAGCAGGACTAGCGGGGGACCCGTGGAGACCCAGTACTTC. This gives the protein CASSRTSGGPVETQYF. V and J are TRBV9 and TRBJ2-5; 13 bases map to TRBD2. The CDR3 runs 16 residues. The trim removed 4 bases at V and 5 bases at J, leaving 8 bases unmatched. Germline V gives CDR1 SGDLS, CDR2 YYNGEE.

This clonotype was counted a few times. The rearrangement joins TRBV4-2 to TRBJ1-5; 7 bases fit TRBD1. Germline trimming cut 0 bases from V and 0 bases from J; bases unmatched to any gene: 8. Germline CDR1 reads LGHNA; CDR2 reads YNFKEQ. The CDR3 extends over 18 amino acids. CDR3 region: CASSQDYLTGNSNQPQHF. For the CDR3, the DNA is TGTGCCAGCAGCCAAGACTACCTGACAGGGAATAGCAATCAGCCCCAGCATTTT.

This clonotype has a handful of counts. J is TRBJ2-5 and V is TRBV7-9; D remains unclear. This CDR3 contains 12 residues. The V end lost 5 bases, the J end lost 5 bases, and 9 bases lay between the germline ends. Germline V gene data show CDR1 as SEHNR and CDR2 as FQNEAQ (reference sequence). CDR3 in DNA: TGTGCCAGCAGCCCTCCGACGGAGACCCAGTACTTC. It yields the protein CASSPPTETQYF. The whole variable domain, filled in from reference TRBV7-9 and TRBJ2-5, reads DTGVSQNPRHKITKRGQNVTFRCDPISEHNRLYWYRQTLGQGPEFLTYFQNEAQLEKSRLLSDRFSAERPKGSFSTLEIQRTEQGDSAMYLCASSPPTETQYFGPGTRLLVL.